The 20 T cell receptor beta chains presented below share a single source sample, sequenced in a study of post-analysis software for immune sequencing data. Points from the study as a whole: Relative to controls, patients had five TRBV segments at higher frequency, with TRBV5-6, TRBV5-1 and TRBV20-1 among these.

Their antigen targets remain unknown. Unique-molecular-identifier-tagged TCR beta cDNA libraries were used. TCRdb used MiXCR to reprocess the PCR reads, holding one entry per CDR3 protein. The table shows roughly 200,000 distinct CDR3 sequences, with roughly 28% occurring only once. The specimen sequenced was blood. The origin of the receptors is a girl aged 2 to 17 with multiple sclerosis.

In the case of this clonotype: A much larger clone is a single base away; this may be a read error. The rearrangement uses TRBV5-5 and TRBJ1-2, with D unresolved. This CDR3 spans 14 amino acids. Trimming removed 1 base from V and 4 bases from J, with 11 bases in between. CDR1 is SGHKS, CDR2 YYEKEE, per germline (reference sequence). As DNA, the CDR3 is TGTGCCAGCAGCTTGTTAGGGTTGGGCTATGGCTACACCTTC. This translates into CASSLLGLGYGYTF.

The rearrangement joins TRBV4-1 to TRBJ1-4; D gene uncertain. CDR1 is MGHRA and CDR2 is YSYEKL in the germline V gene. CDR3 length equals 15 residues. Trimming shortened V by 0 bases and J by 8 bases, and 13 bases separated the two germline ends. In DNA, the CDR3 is TGCGCCAGCAGCCAAGATCGGGCTAGAGGGGAAAAACTGTTTTTT. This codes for CASSQDRARGEKLFF.

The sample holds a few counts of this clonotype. CDR3 sequence reads: CASSATSGSYEQYF. In DNA form, the CDR3 reads TGTGCCAGCAGCGCGACTAGCGGCTCCTACGAGCAGTACTTC. The V and J genes are TRBV11-2 and TRBJ2-7; 9 bases fit TRBD2. The germline V gene encodes CDR1 SGHAT and CDR2 FQNNGV. The CDR3 is 14 amino acids. With V trimmed by 5 bases and J by 0 bases, 2 bases remained unmatched.

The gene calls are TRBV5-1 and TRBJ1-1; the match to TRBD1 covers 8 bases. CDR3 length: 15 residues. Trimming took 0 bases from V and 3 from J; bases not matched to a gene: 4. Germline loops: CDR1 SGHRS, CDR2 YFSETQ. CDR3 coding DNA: TGCGCCAGCAGCTTGGAGACAGGGGCGGACACTGAAGCTTTCTTT. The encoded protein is CASSLETGADTEAFF.

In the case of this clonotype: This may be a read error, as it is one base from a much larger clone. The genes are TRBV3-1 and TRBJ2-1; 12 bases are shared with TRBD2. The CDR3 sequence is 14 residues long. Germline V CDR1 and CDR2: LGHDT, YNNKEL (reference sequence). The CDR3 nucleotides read TGTGCCAGCTCCGGACTAGCGGGGCACAATGGGCAGTTCTTC. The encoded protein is CASSGLAGHNGQFF.

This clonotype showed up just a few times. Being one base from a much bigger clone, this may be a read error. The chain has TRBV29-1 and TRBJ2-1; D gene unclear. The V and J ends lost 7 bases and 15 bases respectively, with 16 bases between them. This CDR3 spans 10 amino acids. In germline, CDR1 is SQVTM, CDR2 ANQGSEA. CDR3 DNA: TGCAGCGCGGGCACCACCCAGAGGTTCTTC. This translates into CSAGTTQRFF.

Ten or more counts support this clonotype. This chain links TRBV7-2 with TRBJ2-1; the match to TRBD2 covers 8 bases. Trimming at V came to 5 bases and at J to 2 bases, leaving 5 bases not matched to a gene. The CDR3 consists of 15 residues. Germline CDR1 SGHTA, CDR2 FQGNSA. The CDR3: CASSQTSGAYNEQFF. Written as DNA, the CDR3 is TGTGCCAGCAGCCAAACTAGCGGTGCCTACAATGAGCAGTTCTTC.

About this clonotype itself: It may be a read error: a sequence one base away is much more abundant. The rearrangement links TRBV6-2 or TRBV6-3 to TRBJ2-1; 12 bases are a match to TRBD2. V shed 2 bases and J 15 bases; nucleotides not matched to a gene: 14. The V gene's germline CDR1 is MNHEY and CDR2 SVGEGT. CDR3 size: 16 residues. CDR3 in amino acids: CASSYGLAGGRVRPFF. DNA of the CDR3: TGTGCCAGCAGTTACGGGCTAGCGGGAGGGAGGGTAAGGCCGTTCTTC.

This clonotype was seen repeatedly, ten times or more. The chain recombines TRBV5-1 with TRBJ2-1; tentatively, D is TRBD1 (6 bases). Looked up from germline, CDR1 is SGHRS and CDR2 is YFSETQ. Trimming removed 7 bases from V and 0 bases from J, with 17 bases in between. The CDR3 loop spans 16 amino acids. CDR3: CASAHYRDLSYNEQFF. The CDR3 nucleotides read TGCGCCAGCGCCCATTACAGGGACCTCTCCTACAATGAGCAGTTCTTC.

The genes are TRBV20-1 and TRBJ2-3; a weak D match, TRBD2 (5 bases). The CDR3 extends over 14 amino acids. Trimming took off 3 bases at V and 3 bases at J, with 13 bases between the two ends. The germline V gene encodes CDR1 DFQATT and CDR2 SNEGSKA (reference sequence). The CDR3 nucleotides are TGCAGTGCTAGGTCTAGCTGGATGACAGATACGCAGTATTTT. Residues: CSARSSWMTDTQYF.

The CDR3 DNA is TGCGCCAGCAGCGGGAGGGGCCGACCCTTTGGCGAGCAGTACTTC. Amino acids: CASSGRGRPFGEQYF. The rearrangement joins TRBV4-1 to TRBJ2-7; 7 bases are a match to TRBD2. In germline, CDR1 is MGHRA, CDR2 YSYEKL. Trimming removed 5 bases from V and 6 bases from J; junction bases left unmatched: 13. The CDR3 has 15 amino acids.

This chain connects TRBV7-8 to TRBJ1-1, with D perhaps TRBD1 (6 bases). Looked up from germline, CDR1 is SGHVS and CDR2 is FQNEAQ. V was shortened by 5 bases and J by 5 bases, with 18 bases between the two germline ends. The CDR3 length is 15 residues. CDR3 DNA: TGTGCCAGCAGCCCGGTTACGGGGGGCTGGACTGAAGCTTTCTTT. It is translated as CASSPVTGGWTEAFF.

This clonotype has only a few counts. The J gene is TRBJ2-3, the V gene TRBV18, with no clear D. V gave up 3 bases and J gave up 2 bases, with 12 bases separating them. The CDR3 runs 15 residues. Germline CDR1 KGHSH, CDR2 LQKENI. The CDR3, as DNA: TGTGCCAGCTCACCGGCCTCGTCCCACACAGATACGCAGTATTTT. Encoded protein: CASSPASSHTDTQYF.

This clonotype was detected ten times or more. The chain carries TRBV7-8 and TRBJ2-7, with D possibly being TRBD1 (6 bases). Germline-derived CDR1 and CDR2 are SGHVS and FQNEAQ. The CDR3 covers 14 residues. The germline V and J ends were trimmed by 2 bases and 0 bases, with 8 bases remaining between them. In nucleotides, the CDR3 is TGTGCCAGCAGCTTACGGGACACCTCCTACGAGCAGTACTTC. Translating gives CASSLRDTSYEQYF.

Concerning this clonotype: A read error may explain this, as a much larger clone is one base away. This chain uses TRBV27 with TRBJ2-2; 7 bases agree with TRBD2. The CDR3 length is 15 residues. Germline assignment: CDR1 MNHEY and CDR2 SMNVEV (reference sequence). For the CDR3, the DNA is TGTGCCAGCAGTTTGGAGCGGGGCGGCACCGGGGAGCGGTTTTTT. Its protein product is CASSLERGGTGERFF.

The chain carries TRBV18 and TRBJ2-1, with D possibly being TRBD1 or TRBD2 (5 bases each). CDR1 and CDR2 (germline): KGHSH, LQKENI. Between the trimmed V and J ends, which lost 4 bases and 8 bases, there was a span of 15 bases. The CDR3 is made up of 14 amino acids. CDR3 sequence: CASSLVRVGDEQFF. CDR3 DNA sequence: TGTGCCAGCTCACTGGTCAGGGTGGGGGATGAGCAGTTCTTC.

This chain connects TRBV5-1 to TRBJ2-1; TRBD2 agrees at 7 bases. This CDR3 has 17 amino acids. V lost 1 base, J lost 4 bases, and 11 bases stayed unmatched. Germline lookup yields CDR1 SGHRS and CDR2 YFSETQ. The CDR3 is CASSLISWVGGYNEQFF. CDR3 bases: TGCGCCAGCAGCTTGATTTCGTGGGTGGGGGGGTACAATGAGCAGTTCTTC.

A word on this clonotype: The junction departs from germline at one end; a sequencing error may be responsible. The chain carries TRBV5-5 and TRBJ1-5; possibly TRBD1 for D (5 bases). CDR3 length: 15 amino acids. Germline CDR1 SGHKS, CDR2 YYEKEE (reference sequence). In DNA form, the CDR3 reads TGTGCCGGCAGCCAACAGACAGCCCTCAATCAGCCCCAGCATTTT. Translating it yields CAGSQQTALNQPQHF. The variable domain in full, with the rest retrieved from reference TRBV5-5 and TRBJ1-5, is DAGVTQSPTHLIKTRGQQVTLRCSPISGHKSVSWYQQVLGQGPQFIFQYYEKEERGRGNFPDRFSARQFPNYSSELNVNALLLGDSALYLCAGSQQTALNQPQHFGDGTRLSIL.

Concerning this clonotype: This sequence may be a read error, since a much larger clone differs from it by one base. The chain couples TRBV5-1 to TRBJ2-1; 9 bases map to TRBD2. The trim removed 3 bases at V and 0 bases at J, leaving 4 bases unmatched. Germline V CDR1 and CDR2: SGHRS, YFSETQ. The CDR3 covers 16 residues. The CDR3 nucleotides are TGCGCCAGCAGCTACGCTAGCGGGAACTCCTACAATGAGCAGTTCTTC. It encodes CASSYASGNSYNEQFF.

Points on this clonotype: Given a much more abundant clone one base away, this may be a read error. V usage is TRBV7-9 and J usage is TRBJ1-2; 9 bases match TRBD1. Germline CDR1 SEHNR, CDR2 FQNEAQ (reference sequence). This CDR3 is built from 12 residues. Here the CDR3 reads CAGSPGTGNYTF. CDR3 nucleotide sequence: TGTGCCGGCAGCCCTGGGACAGGGAACTACACCTTC. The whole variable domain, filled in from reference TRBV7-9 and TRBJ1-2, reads DTGVSQNPRHKITKRGQNVTFRCDPISEHNRLYWYRQTLGQGPEFLTYFQNEAQLEKSRLLSDRFSAERPKGSFSTLEIQRTEQGDSAMYLCAGSPGTGNYTFGSGTRLTVV.